A single sample gave rise to the 21 T cell receptor beta chains below, sequenced in a study of T cells in Graves' hyperthyroidism and ophthalmopathy (dated by TCRdb to the late 2010s). Libraries came from multiplex PCR. The instrument given in TCRdb is Illumina HiSeq 2000. Amplification of TCR beta CDR3 regions was carried out from RNA transcripts. The first round of RT-PCR for the TCR CDR3 was performed with the HTBI primer set and the Qiagen OneStep RT-PCR kit. TCRdb took the public reads, trimmed them with fastp at Q25, ran MiXCR for clone calling and kept in-frame beta chains. Entries that share a CDR3 protein sequence are merged under the most common genes and DNA. This sample is represented by some 440,000 distinct CDR3 sequences; approximately 15% of them were singletons. Around an eighth of the sample is in the top ten clones. The specimen sequenced was blood. All receptors derive from a woman between 18 and 29 years old with Graves' hyperthyroidism.

The CDR3 loop reads CASSLARPRDNNSPLHF. Written as DNA, the CDR3 is TGTGCCAGCAGCTTAGCTCGTCCAAGGGACAATAATTCACCCCTCCACTTT. This chain links TRBV7-2 with TRBJ1-6, with D maybe TRBD1 (6 bases). The CDR3 covers 17 residues. Germline lookup yields CDR1 SGHTA and CDR2 FQGNSA. The V gene lost 0 bases and the J gene lost 5 bases, with 14 bases spanning the gap.

About this clonotype: This may arise from a read error, as a much more abundant clone is one base away. The chain has TRBV4-1 and TRBJ2-1; TRBD2 matches at 11 bases. The J call may not be correct, given that the DNA end is closer to TRBJ2-7. CDR1 and CDR2 from the germline V gene are MGHRA and YSYEKL. The CDR3 has 17 amino acids. This CDR3 is CASSHAGTSGPYNEQYF. The DNA of the CDR3 is TGCGCCAGCAGCCACGCCGGGACTAGCGGCCCCTACAATGAGCAGTACTTC.

The chain is built from TRBV24-1 and TRBJ2-1; the D is unclear. The germline CDR1 and CDR2 sequences are KGHDR and SFDVKD. CDR3 length equals 18 residues. V lost 3 bases and J 0 bases, leaving 17 bases between the germline ends. The CDR3: CATSDRRISPSSYNEQFF. The CDR3 DNA follows: TGTGCCACCAGTGATAGAAGGATTTCCCCGAGCTCCTACAATGAGCAGTTCTTC.

This clonotype was seen ten or more times. The chain joins TRBV11-2 to TRBJ2-7; tentatively, D is TRBD1 (5 bases). Germline V lookup: CDR1 SGHAT, CDR2 FQNNGV. V was trimmed by 5 bases and J by 4 bases, leaving 15 bases between them. This CDR3 contains 14 residues. The CDR3 spells CASSRTGQGYEQYF. The CDR3 coding sequence is TGTGCCAGCAGCCGTACAGGCCAGGGATACGAGCAGTACTTC. The full variable domain, completed using reference TRBV11-2 and TRBJ2-7, is EAGVAQSPRYKIIEKRQSVAFWCNPISGHATLYWYQQILGQGPKLLIQFQNNGVVDDSQLPKDRFSAERLKGVDSTLKIQPAKLEDSAVYLCASSRTGQGYEQYFGPGTRLTVT.

The chain has TRBV6-2 or TRBV6-3 and TRBJ1-1; the D gene is possibly TRBD1 (6 bases). Germline V gives CDR1 MNHEY, CDR2 SVGEGT. CDR3 length: 15 residues. The V end lost 6 bases, the J end lost 3 bases, and 17 bases lay between the germline ends. Here the CDR3 DNA reads TGTGCCAGCAGAAGTAGCGGGGGCGGGCACACTGAAGCTTTCTTT. The encoded protein is CASRSSGGGHTEAFF.

The chain carries TRBV6-4 and TRBJ2-3; perhaps TRBD2 as D (6 bases). Between the trimmed V and J ends, which lost 3 bases and 0 bases, there was a span of 7 bases. Germline V gene lookup returns CDR1 MRHNA and CDR2 SNTAGT. The CDR3 loop spans 14 amino acids. CDR3 sequence: CASSEAGSTDTQYF. The CDR3 coding sequence is TGTGCCAGCAGTGAAGCGGGTAGCACAGATACGCAGTATTTT.

The chain uses TRBV20-1 and TRBJ2-7; D ambiguous. CDR1 is DFQATT, CDR2 SNEGSKA, per germline (reference sequence). The CDR3 spans 10 residues. V was clipped by 5 bases and J by 3 bases, with 5 bases between them. In DNA form, the CDR3 reads TGCAGTGCTCTAGACTACGAGCAGTACTTC. Encoded protein: CSALDYEQYF.

This clonotype was counted ten times or more. The chain links TRBV7-3 to TRBJ2-1, with D possibly being TRBD2 (5 bases). Trimming shortened V by 3 bases and J by 4 bases, and 7 bases separated the two germline ends. The CDR3 covers 13 residues. Germline V gene data show CDR1 as SGHTA and CDR2 as FQGTGA. The CDR3 DNA reads as TGTGCCAGCAGCTTCGGGATTTACAATGAGCAGTTCTTC. Translating gives CASSFGIYNEQFF.

This clonotype has a count of ten or more. This chain joins TRBV24-1 and TRBJ1-1; weak D call: TRBD1 (5 bases). V was pared by 7 bases and J by 0 bases, with 26 bases between. From germline, CDR1 is KGHDR and CDR2 SFDVKD. The CDR3 is made up of 19 amino acids. In nucleotides, the CDR3 is TGTGCCACCAGCCAAGGATTGGGTGCATACAGGTACATGAACACTGAAGCTTTCTTT. Translation: CATSQGLGAYRYMNTEAFF.

The CDR3 here is CASSFGQGRGNTIYF. Written as DNA, the CDR3 is TGTGCCAGCAGTTTCGGACAGGGCAGGGGAAACACCATATATTTT. The genes are TRBV12-3 or TRBV12-4 and TRBJ1-3; 8 nucleotides agree with TRBD1. CDR3 length: 15 amino acids. V lost 3 bases to trimming and J lost 4 bases; unmatched junction nucleotides: 5.

A few counts support this clonotype. This chain uses TRBV4-1 with TRBJ1-6; D is unclear. Germline V lookup: CDR1 MGHRA, CDR2 YSYEKL. The CDR3 runs to 15 residues. V lost 1 base to trimming and J lost 8 bases, with 12 bases between them. Written as DNA, the CDR3 is TGCGCCAGCAGCCAAGCTACAGTCCGCGATTCACCCCTCCACTTT. As protein: CASSQATVRDSPLHF.

In the case of this clonotype: Being one base from a much bigger clone, this may be a read error. The V call is TRBV2, the J call TRBJ2-1; D is unclear. CDR1 is SNHLY and CDR2 is FYNNEI in the germline V gene. The CDR3 has 10 amino acids. V was cut by 8 bases and J by 5 bases, with 4 bases left in between. CDR3 residues: CASGNNEQFF. CDR3 nucleotides: TGTGCCAGCGGAAACAATGAGCAGTTCTTC.

V is TRBV20-1 and J is TRBJ2-1; D is possibly TRBD1 (6 bases). Germline V lookup: CDR1 DFQATT, CDR2 SNEGSKA (reference sequence). The V gene lost 6 bases and the J gene lost 1 base, with 16 bases spanning the gap. The CDR3 extends over 15 amino acids. The CDR3 DNA reads as TGCAGTGCCCCTGACGGGACACTATCCTACAATGAGCAGTTCTTC. Translating it yields CSAPDGTLSYNEQFF.

The V call is TRBV12-3 or TRBV12-4, the J call TRBJ1-6; the D gene is possibly TRBD1 (5 bases). CDR3 length: 14 amino acids. The V and J ends lost 6 bases and 10 bases respectively, with 16 bases between them. CDR3 loop: CASSWDLGRSPLHF. CDR3 nucleotide sequence: TGTGCCAGCAGCTGGGACCTGGGCCGGTCACCCCTCCACTTT.

This chain links TRBV9 with TRBJ2-3, with D possibly TRBD2 on 6 matching bases. This CDR3 contains 16 residues. Trimming left V 2 bases short and J 1 base short, with 14 bases between. CDR1 and CDR2 (germline): SGDLS, YYNGEE. CDR3 in DNA: TGTGCCAGCAGCGTTGACGGGAGCCGGGGCACAGATACGCAGTATTTT. Encoded protein: CASSVDGSRGTDTQYF.

This clonotype has more than one count but fewer than ten. The chain links TRBV10-3 to TRBJ2-6, with 9 bases that match TRBD1. V trimming: 5 bases; J trimming: 1 base; junction bases outside the gene matches: 6. The CDR3 has 17 amino acids. From germline, CDR1 is ENHRY and CDR2 SYGVKD. CDR3 in DNA: TGTGCCATCAGTCCGCGACAGGGGGTTTCTGGGGCCAACGTCCTGACTTTC. Amino acid sequence: CAISPRQGVSGANVLTF.

This clonotype has ten or more counts. J is TRBJ1-2 and V is TRBV18; possibly TRBD1 for D (5 bases). CDR1 is KGHSH, CDR2 LQKENI, per germline. V gave up 2 bases and J gave up 0 bases, with 10 bases separating them. CDR3 length equals 15 residues. CDR3 coding DNA: TGTGCCAGCTCACCATTGGGGGAACCTAACTATGGCTACACCTTC. Translating it yields CASSPLGEPNYGYTF.

Points on this clonotype: This sequence may be a read error, since a much larger clone differs from it by one base. The V and J genes are TRBV6-1 and TRBJ1-1; D is ambiguous. The CDR3 extends over 14 amino acids. Germline CDR1 and CDR2: MNHNS and SASEGT. Trimming pared 4 bases from V and 6 bases from J, leaving 15 bases between. The DNA of the CDR3 is TGTGCCAGCAGTGTCACCGGACCCGACGCTGAAGCTTTCTTT. This sequence encodes CASSVTGPDAEAFF.

This clonotype came up a few times. The rearrangement joins TRBV5-5 to TRBJ2-7, with 9 bases fitting TRBD1. Looked up from germline, CDR1 is SGHKS and CDR2 is YYEKEE (reference sequence). Trimming removed 4 bases from V and 4 bases from J; junction bases left unmatched: 6. CDR3 size: 14 residues. The CDR3 region has the DNA TGTGCCAGCAGCCGAGACAGGGGGGGATACGAGCAGTACTTC. Protein product: CASSRDRGGYEQYF.

This clonotype was seen repeatedly, ten times or more. V and J are TRBV6-1 and TRBJ1-6, with D perhaps TRBD1 (5 bases). V was shortened by 7 bases and J by 4 bases, with 14 bases between the two germline ends. The CDR3 has 15 residues. Germline CDR1 is MNHNS and CDR2 is SASEGT. CDR3 sequence reads: CASKRGRGYNSPLHF. For the CDR3, the DNA is TGTGCCAGCAAACGGGGCAGAGGGTATAATTCACCCCTCCACTTT.

This clonotype was seen a few times. V usage is TRBV2 and J usage is TRBJ2-2; D is unclear. The CDR3 runs 15 residues. Trimming took 3 bases from V and 5 from J, leaving 13 bases between them. CDR1 and CDR2 (germline): SNHLY, FYNNEI. The CDR3 DNA is TGTGCCAGCAGTGAGAAGGTGATTTCGACCGGGGAGCTGTTTTTT. Protein: CASSEKVISTGELFF.